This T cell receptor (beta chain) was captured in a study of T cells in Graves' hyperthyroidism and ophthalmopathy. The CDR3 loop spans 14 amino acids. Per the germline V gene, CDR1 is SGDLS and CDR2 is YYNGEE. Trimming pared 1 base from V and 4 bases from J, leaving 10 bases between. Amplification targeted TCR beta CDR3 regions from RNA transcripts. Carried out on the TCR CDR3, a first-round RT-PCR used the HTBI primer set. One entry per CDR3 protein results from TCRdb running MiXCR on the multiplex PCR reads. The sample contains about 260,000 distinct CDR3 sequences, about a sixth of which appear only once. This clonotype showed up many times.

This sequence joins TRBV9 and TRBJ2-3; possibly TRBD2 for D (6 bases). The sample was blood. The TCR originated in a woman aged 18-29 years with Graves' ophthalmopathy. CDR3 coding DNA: TGTGCCAGCAGCGTATCGGGAGCCTCAGATACGCAGTATTTT. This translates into CASSVSGASDTQYF. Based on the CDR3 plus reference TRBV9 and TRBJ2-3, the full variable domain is DSGVTQTPKHLITATGQRVTLRCSPRSGDLSVYWYQQSLDQGLQFLIQYYNGEERAKGNILERFSAQQFPDLHSELNLSSLELGDSALYFCASSVSGASDTQYFGPGTRLTVL.